These 28 T cell receptor beta chains were all obtained from the same sample, sequenced in a study of cytomegalovirus exposure and HLA in healthy donors. Amplification used 60 Vbeta primers and 13 Jbeta primers. Clones were read by immunoSEQ multiplex PCR, and TCRdb kept only the in-frame ones, dropping some. The sample features around 120,000 clones, with 0.45% to 0.6% in its top ten. Sequenced input: PBMCs. All receptors derive from a man over 45 in good health and CMV-seronegative.

The chain employs TRBV20-1 and TRBJ1-2; D is undetermined. Germline values: CDR1 DFQATT, CDR2 SNEGSKA (reference sequence). The germline V and J ends were trimmed by 5 bases and 8 bases, with 12 bases remaining between them. The CDR3 sequence is 11 residues long. In DNA form, the CDR3 reads TGCAGTGCTCAGGCGGGTTGGGGCTACACCTTC. This translates into CSAQAGWGYTF.

The genes are TRBV5-8 and TRBJ2-6; perhaps TRBD1 as D (5 bases). CDR1 is SGHTS and CDR2 is YDEGEE in the germline V gene. This CDR3 spans 18 amino acids. V gave up 5 bases and J gave up 0 bases, with 18 bases separating them. CDR3 protein: CASRVMAGPSSGANVLTF. CDR3 nucleotides: TGTGCCAGCAGGGTTATGGCAGGGCCCTCCTCTGGGGCCAACGTCCTGACTTTC.

The rearrangement links TRBV4-1 to TRBJ1-4; D ambiguous. V lost 0 bases, J lost 0 bases, and 5 bases lay in between. CDR3 length equals 15 residues. Germline lookup yields CDR1 MGHRA and CDR2 YSYEKL. The CDR3 reads CASSQDSATNEKLFF. CDR3 sequence (DNA): TGCGCCAGCAGCCAAGATTCTGCAACTAATGAAAAACTGTTTTTT.

This chain joins TRBV19 and TRBJ2-4; TRBD2 matches at 7 bases. Trimming cost V 5 bases and J 12 bases; bases outside gene matches: 13. Germline lookup yields CDR1 LNHDA and CDR2 SQIVND (reference sequence). The CDR3 contains 14 residues. The CDR3 DNA reads as TGTGCCAGTAGTCGCCGGGGGGACGCGGCAACTCAGTACTTC. Translation: CASSRRGDAATQYF.

The rearrangement links TRBV7-9 to TRBJ2-3; TRBD2 is a possible D gene (7 bases). CDR1 is SEHNR, CDR2 FQNEAQ, per germline (reference sequence). Trimming took 5 bases from V and 0 from J, leaving 18 bases between them. This CDR3 is built from 17 residues. The chain's CDR3 is CASSHWGLAESTDTQYF. The CDR3 DNA follows: TGTGCCAGCAGCCATTGGGGGCTAGCGGAAAGCACAGATACGCAGTATTTT. Drawing the rest from reference TRBV7-9 and TRBJ2-3, the complete variable domain is DTGVSQNPRHKITKRGQNVTFRCDPISEHNRLYWYRQTLGQGPEFLTYFQNEAQLEKSRLLSDRFSAERPKGSFSTLEIQRTEQGDSAMYLCASSHWGLAESTDTQYFGPGTRLTVL.

This rearrangement joins TRBV4-1 to TRBJ1-1; no clear D. The CDR3 is 12 amino acids. V lost 3 bases to trimming and J lost 8 bases, with 10 bases between them. Looked up from germline, CDR1 is MGHRA and CDR2 is YSYEKL. The CDR3 loop reads CASSQTIGEAFF. CDR3 nucleotides: TGCGCCAGCAGCCAGACTATTGGGGAAGCTTTCTTT.

The rearrangement joins TRBV18 to TRBJ1-5, with a tentative D call TRBD1 (5 bases). Germline V CDR1 and CDR2: KGHSH, LQKENI. Between the trimmed V and J ends, which lost 2 bases and 3 bases, there was a span of 11 bases. The CDR3 runs to 15 residues. The CDR3 bases are TGTGCCAGCTCACCAGAGACAGCGTCCAATCAGCCCCAGCATTTT. Translation: CASSPETASNQPQHF.

J is TRBJ2-7 and V is TRBV5-6, with 12 bases aligning to TRBD1. The CDR3 spans 15 residues. The junction had 5 bases not matched to a gene; V was cut back by 3 bases and J by 4 bases. Per the germline V gene, CDR1 is SGHDT and CDR2 is YYEEEE. Here the CDR3 DNA reads TGTGCCAGCAGCTGGGGGACAGGGGGCTGGTACGAGCAGTACTTC. Protein product: CASSWGTGGWYEQYF.

The V call is TRBV18, the J call TRBJ2-1; the D is unclear. The V gene lost 4 bases and the J gene lost 8 bases, with 6 bases spanning the gap. CDR3 length: 11 residues. Germline CDR1 KGHSH, CDR2 LQKENI. The CDR3 region is CASSLIDEQFF. CDR3 bases: TGTGCCAGCTCACTAATCGATGAGCAGTTCTTC. Variable domain in full (rest from reference TRBV18 and TRBJ2-1): NAGVMQNPRHLVRRRGQEARLRCSPMKGHSHVYWYRQLPEEGLKFMVYLQKENIIDESGMPKERFSAEFPKEGPSILRIQQVVRGDSAAYFCASSLIDEQFFGPGTRLTVL.

Here the CDR3 reads CASSLVQGGETQYF. The CDR3 DNA sequence: TGCGCCAGCAGCTTGGTTCAGGGTGGGGAGACCCAGTACTTC. V and J are TRBV5-1 and TRBJ2-5; D possibly corresponds to TRBD1 (5 bases). The CDR3 has 14 residues. V shed 0 bases and J shed 5 bases, with 11 bases lying between them. The V gene's germline CDR1 is SGHRS and CDR2 YFSETQ.

This rearrangement joins TRBV5-8 to TRBJ1-1, with D uncertain. Germline values: CDR1 SGHTS, CDR2 YDEGEE. This CDR3 has 12 residues. V lost 4 bases and J 5 bases, leaving 9 bases between the germline ends. The CDR3 DNA reads TGTGCCAGCAGCCTGTACCGGACTGAAGCTTTCTTT. Its translation is CASSLYRTEAFF.

The gene calls are TRBV18 and TRBJ1-2; 7 positions match TRBD1. The CDR3 consists of 15 residues. The germline V gene has CDR1 KGHSH and CDR2 LQKENI. Trimming took 3 bases from V and 4 from J; bases not matched to a gene: 8. This CDR3 is CASSPPGTATYGYTF. The CDR3 region has the DNA TGTGCCAGCTCACCTCCCGGGACAGCGACCTATGGCTACACCTTC.

With regard to this clone: A read error may produce the germline difference seen at one junction end. V gene TRBV7-7 combines with J gene TRBJ2-5; D might be TRBD1 (5 bases). In germline, CDR1 is SSHAT, CDR2 FNYEAQ (reference sequence). The CDR3 consists of 13 residues. CDR3 sequence (DNA): TGTGCTAGCAGCATAACAGGCCAAGAGACCCAGTACTTC. The encoded protein is CASSITGQETQYF.

The rearrangement links TRBV4-3 to TRBJ1-2, with D perhaps matching TRBD1 (6 bases). Trimming took off 0 bases at V and 0 bases at J, with 11 bases between the two ends. CDR3 size: 16 residues. Germline CDR1 LGHNA, CDR2 YSLEER. The CDR3 DNA is TGCGCCAGCAGCCAAGATTGGGGGCGGACTAACTATGGCTACACCTTC. As protein: CASSQDWGRTNYGYTF.

The V call is TRBV19, the J call TRBJ1-5, with D unresolved. CDR3 length equals 13 residues. CDR1 LNHDA and CDR2 SQIVND come from the germline V gene (reference sequence). Deletions cut 7 bases from V and 0 bases from J, with 7 bases between. DNA of the CDR3: TGTGCCAGTAACGCAGGTAGCAATCAGCCCCAGCATTTT. Encoded protein: CASNAGSNQPQHF.

The V call is TRBV9, the J call TRBJ1-6; D possibly corresponds to TRBD1 (5 bases). The CDR3 contains 16 residues. V lost 1 base and J 7 bases, leaving 15 bases between the germline ends. Germline V lookup: CDR1 SGDLS, CDR2 YYNGEE. CDR3 in DNA: TGTGCCAGCAGCGTAAGGGGCGGAGGGTCGAATTCACCCCTCCACTTT. Translation gives CASSVRGGGSNSPLHF.

The chain is built from TRBV7-2 and TRBJ2-3, with a tentative D call TRBD1 (5 bases). Germline V gene lookup returns CDR1 SGHTA and CDR2 FQGNSA. The germline V and J ends were trimmed by 1 base and 8 bases, with 19 bases remaining between them. CDR3 length: 16 amino acids. This CDR3 is CASSLVEWGSVLTQYF. For the CDR3, the DNA is TGTGCCAGCAGCTTAGTTGAATGGGGCAGTGTACTTACGCAGTATTTT.

The chain combines TRBV2 with TRBJ2-1, with a tentative D call TRBD1 (6 bases). The CDR3 sequence is 14 residues long. The V and J ends lost 10 bases and 5 bases respectively, with 18 bases between them. Germline V gives CDR1 SNHLY, CDR2 FYNNEI. The chain's CDR3 is CATNTGTMHNEQFF. CDR3 DNA: TGTGCCACCAACACCGGGACAATGCACAATGAGCAGTTCTTC.

CDR3 sequence reads: CASSPRQGSYNEQFF. The CDR3 region has the DNA TGTGCCAGCAGCCCACGACAGGGCTCCTACAATGAGCAGTTCTTC. This sequence joins TRBV11-1 and TRBJ2-1; 7 positions agree with TRBD1. This CDR3 spans 15 amino acids. After removal of 5 bases from V and 0 bases from J, the junction contained 4 bases not matched to a gene. The V gene's germline CDR1 is SGHAT and CDR2 FQDESV (reference sequence).

The gene calls are TRBV7-2 and TRBJ1-1, with D possibly being TRBD1 (5 bases). The V gene lost 6 bases and the J gene lost 5 bases, with 16 bases spanning the gap. This CDR3 has 14 residues. Germline V gives CDR1 SGHTA, CDR2 FQGNSA. The CDR3 DNA is TGTGCCAGCAGTCAGGGATTTTGGAATACTGAAGCTTTCTTT. Its protein product is CASSQGFWNTEAFF.

The chain joins TRBV19 to TRBJ2-7; D remains ambiguous. The V gene's germline CDR1 is LNHDA and CDR2 SQIVND (reference sequence). CDR3 length: 13 residues. The germline V and J ends were trimmed by 0 bases and 6 bases, with 9 bases remaining between them. The CDR3 sequence: CASSIEPTREQYF. The DNA of the CDR3 is TGTGCCAGTAGTATAGAGCCGACACGCGAGCAGTACTTC.

V is TRBV5-8 and J is TRBJ1-2; possibly TRBD1 for D (5 bases). The length of the CDR3 is 13 residues. The V and J ends lost 4 bases and 3 bases respectively, with 10 bases between them. Germline V CDR1 and CDR2: SGHTS, YDEGEE. This CDR3 reads CASSRGGDYGYTF. The CDR3, as DNA: TGTGCCAGCAGCCGGGGCGGGGACTATGGCTACACCTTC.

This chain joins TRBV4-3 and TRBJ1-1; the D is unclear. Trimming removed 0 bases from V and 6 bases from J, with 14 bases in between. The CDR3 spans 15 residues. The V gene's germline CDR1 is LGHNA and CDR2 YSLEER. The CDR3 nucleotides read TGCGCCAGCAGCCAAGATTACCCAAGCCATTCTGAAGCTTTCTTT. It encodes CASSQDYPSHSEAFF.

This CDR3 is CASSLEFEGTLHF. CDR3 nucleotide sequence: TGTGCCAGCAGCTTGGAGTTCGAGGGCACCCTCCACTTT. This chain joins TRBV5-5 and TRBJ1-6; D is unresolved. The CDR3 spans 13 residues. V was shortened by 0 bases and J by 14 bases, with 12 bases between the two germline ends. The germline V gene has CDR1 SGHKS and CDR2 YYEKEE (reference sequence).

V gene TRBV10-3 combines with J gene TRBJ1-1, with 7 bases aligning to TRBD1. V shed 5 bases, J shed 5 bases, and the junction held 8 bases outside the gene matches. Per germline, CDR1 ENHRY and CDR2 SYGVKD. This CDR3 region has 14 residues. CDR3 amino acids: CAISPSEGATEAFF. The CDR3 DNA follows: TGTGCCATCAGTCCTTCGGAGGGGGCGACTGAAGCTTTCTTT.

The chain joins TRBV7-9 to TRBJ2-1, with TRBD2 matching 12 bases. The ends lost 5 bases at V and 4 bases at J; junction bases unmatched: 15. Looked up from germline, CDR1 is SEHNR and CDR2 is FQNEAQ (reference sequence). This CDR3 has 19 amino acids. The CDR3 nucleotides read TGTGCCAGCAGCCTTCGCCCTACTAGACTAGCGGGAGTGTACAATGAGCAGTTCTTC. This codes for CASSLRPTRLAGVYNEQFF.

V usage is TRBV27 and J usage is TRBJ1-3, with unresolved D. V dropped 6 bases and J dropped 4 bases, with 13 bases sitting between them. CDR3 length: 14 residues. CDR1 and CDR2 from the germline V gene are MNHEY and SMNVEV (reference sequence). The CDR3 region is CASSPGGVGNTIYF. CDR3 DNA: TGTGCCAGCAGCCCAGGCGGGGTCGGAAACACCATATATTTT.

The chain joins TRBV13 to TRBJ2-5, with 8 bases identical to TRBD1. CDR1 and CDR2 (germline): PRHDT, FYEKMQ (reference sequence). Trimming cost V 5 bases and J 5 bases; bases outside gene matches: 10. The CDR3 has 15 residues. Here the CDR3 reads CASSDSPDRGETQYF. CDR3 nucleotide sequence: TGTGCCAGCAGCGACTCACCAGACAGGGGTGAGACCCAGTACTTC. The complete variable domain, with remaining parts taken from reference TRBV13 and TRBJ2-5, reads AAGVIQSPRHLIKEKRETATLKCYPIPRHDTVYWYQQGPGQDPQFLISFYEKMQSDKGSIPDRFSAQQFSDYHSELNMSSLELGDSALYFCASSDSPDRGETQYFGPGTRLLVL.